The sequence of this TCR beta chain was determined in a study of cytomegalovirus exposure and HLA in healthy donors. Broader study findings: Reportedly, cytomegalovirus status was diagnosed with high sensitivity and specificity.

Only in-frame clones appear in the TCRdb table, and some are missing; sequencing was by immunoSEQ multiplex PCR. The data show approximately 170,000 clones, with 91% seen just once and over 2.5% held by the top ten. On this clone itself: The antigen is not known.

Trimming pared 5 bases from V and 0 bases from J, leaving 14 bases between. Germline lookup yields CDR1 SGHVS and CDR2 FNYEAQ. The CDR3 loop spans 15 amino acids. Sequencing was carried out using PBMCs. The chain has TRBV7-6 and TRBJ2-7; D is ambiguous. This sequence originates from a woman under 30 in good health and CMV-seropositive. The DNA of the CDR3 is TGTGCCAGCAGCCCTATGCCCCTGCTCTCCTACGAGCAGTACTTC. It codes for CASSPMPLLSYEQYF.